This TCR beta chain was identified during a study of blood T cells in healthy people across ages. A remark on this clonotype: Its antigen is as yet unknown.

The length of the CDR3 is 15 residues. V gave up 3 bases and J gave up 6 bases, with 15 bases separating them. Germline CDR1 is MDHEN and CDR2 is SYDVKM. With a J-beta primer mix and a sample-barcoded 5' primer, a second PCR ran roughly 6 to 12 cycles. Each TCR beta cDNA got a 12-nucleotide random molecular identifier. TCRdb passed the 5' RACE reads through MiXCR, listing each CDR3 protein once. The table records 1.5 million to 2 million distinct CDR3 sequences, 28% of them present only once. Findings and limits, study-wide: Both naive CD4+ cell counts and diversity were greater in long-lived donors than in aged donors.

The extraction recovered at least 5.5 micrograms of total RNA per sample. Sequencing was carried out using blood. The V call is TRBV28, the J call TRBJ2-1; possible D gene TRBD2, 7 bases. The TCR originated in a young woman in good health. The DNA of the CDR3 is TGTGCCAGCAGTTTGGGGGGGCTAAGATGCAATGAGCAGTTCTTC. Translated: CASSLGGLRCNEQFF.